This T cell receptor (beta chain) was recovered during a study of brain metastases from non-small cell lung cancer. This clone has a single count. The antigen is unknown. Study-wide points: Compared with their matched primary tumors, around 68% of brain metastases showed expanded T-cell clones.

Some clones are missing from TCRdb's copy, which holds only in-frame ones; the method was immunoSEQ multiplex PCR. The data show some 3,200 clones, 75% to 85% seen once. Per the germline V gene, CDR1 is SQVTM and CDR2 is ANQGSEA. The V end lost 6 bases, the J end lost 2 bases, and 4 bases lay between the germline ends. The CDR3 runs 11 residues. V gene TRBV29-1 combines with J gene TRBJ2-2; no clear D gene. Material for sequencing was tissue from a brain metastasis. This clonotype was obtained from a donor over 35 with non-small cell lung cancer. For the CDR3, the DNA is TGCAGCGTCCTTAACACCGGGGAGCTGTTTTTT. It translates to CSVLNTGELFF.